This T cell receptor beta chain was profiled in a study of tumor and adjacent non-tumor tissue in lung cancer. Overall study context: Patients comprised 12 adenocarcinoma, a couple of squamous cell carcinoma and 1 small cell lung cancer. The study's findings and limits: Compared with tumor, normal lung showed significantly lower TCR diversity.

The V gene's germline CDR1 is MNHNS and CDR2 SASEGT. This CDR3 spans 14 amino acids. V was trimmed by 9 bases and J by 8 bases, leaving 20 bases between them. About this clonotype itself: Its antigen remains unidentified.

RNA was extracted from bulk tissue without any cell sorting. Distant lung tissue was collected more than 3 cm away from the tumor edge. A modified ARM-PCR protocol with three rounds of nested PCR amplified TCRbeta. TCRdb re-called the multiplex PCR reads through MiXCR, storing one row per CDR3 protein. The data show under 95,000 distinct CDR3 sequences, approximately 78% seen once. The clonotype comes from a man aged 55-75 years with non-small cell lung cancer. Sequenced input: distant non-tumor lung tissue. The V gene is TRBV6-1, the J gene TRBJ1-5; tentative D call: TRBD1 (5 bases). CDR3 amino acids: CASSPDILNEPQHF. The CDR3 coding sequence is TGTGCCAGTAGTCCGGACATCCTAAACGAGCCCCAGCATTTT.